What follows are 18 T cell receptor beta chains derived from one specimen sequenced in a study of T cells in Graves' hyperthyroidism and ophthalmopathy. Amplified TCR beta CDR3 regions came from RNA transcripts. The study used the HTBI primer set for a first-round RT-PCR of the TCR CDR3. TCRdb reprocessed the multiplex PCR reads via MiXCR and lists one record per CDR3 protein. The sample records about 290,000 distinct CDR3 sequences, approximately 15% being singletons. Sequencing was performed on blood. Receptor source: a woman aged 40 to 55 with Graves' hyperthyroidism.

This clonotype was recorded many times. The V gene is TRBV5-1, the J gene TRBJ1-5; D remains unclear. This CDR3 contains 15 residues. Germline values: CDR1 SGHRS, CDR2 YFSETQ. V lost 0 bases to trimming and J lost 0 bases, with 7 bases between them. The CDR3, as DNA: TGCGCCAGCAGCTTGGATTCAGATAGCAATCAGCCCCAGCATTTT. It encodes CASSLDSDSNQPQHF. The complete variable domain, with remaining parts taken from reference TRBV5-1 and TRBJ1-5, reads KAGVTQTPRYLIKTRGQQVTLSCSPISGHRSVSWYQQTPGQGLQFLFEYFSETQRNKGNFPGRFSGRQFSNSRSEMNVSTLELGDSALYLCASSLDSDSNQPQHFGDGTRLSIL.

This clonotype was seen repeatedly, ten times or more. J is TRBJ2-3 and V is TRBV3-1; 11 bases align to TRBD2. The V and J ends lost 4 bases and 2 bases, in that order; junction bases with no gene match: 2. The length of the CDR3 is 15 residues. Germline V lookup: CDR1 LGHDT, CDR2 YNNKEL (reference sequence). In nucleotides, the CDR3 is TGTGCCAGCAGCCGGGGACTAGCGGACACAGATACGCAGTATTTT. Translating gives CASSRGLADTDTQYF.

With respect to this clonotype: Since no conserved phenylalanine or tryptophan closes the CDR3, a read error is the likely cause. The CDR3 spells CASSVVSSGRIYEQYI. The CDR3 region has the DNA TGTGCCAGCAGCGTAGTGTCTAGCGGGAGGATCTACGAGCAGTACATC. The chain uses TRBV9 and TRBJ2-7, with TRBD2 matching over 11 bases. CDR1 and CDR2 (germline): SGDLS, YYNGEE. The junction had 5 bases not matched to a gene; V was cut back by 0 bases and J by 3 bases. This CDR3 comprises 16 residues.

This clonotype was observed many times. This rearrangement joins TRBV12-3 or TRBV12-4 to TRBJ2-2, with D unresolved. V was pared by 7 bases and J by 7 bases, with 10 bases between. CDR3 length: 12 amino acids. CDR3 in amino acids: CASTIPYGELFF. In DNA, the CDR3 is TGTGCCAGCACCATTCCTTACGGGGAGCTGTTTTTT.

This clonotype was observed many times. The V gene is TRBV11-2, the J gene TRBJ2-1, with TRBD2 identical over 9 bases. The germline V gene encodes CDR1 SGHAT and CDR2 FQNNGV. This CDR3 has 15 amino acids. The ends lost 3 bases at V and 5 bases at J; junction bases unmatched: 5. CDR3 region: CASSFKLAGNNEQFF. The CDR3 coding sequence is TGTGCCAGCAGCTTTAAACTAGCGGGCAACAATGAGCAGTTCTTC.

This chain uses TRBV6-2 or TRBV6-3 with TRBJ2-7; maybe TRBD2 (6 bases). The germline V gene encodes CDR1 MNHEY and CDR2 SVGEGT. The CDR3 extends over 15 amino acids. The V gene lost 9 bases and the J gene lost 1 base, with 19 bases spanning the gap. The DNA of the CDR3 is TGTGCCAGTTTTACGCGGGACTCAGGTTCCTACGAGCAGTACTTC. It codes for CASFTRDSGSYEQYF.

The V call is TRBV20-1, the J call TRBJ2-4, with D uncertain. V lost 1 base and J lost 0, with 7 bases in between. The germline gives CDR1 DFQATT, CDR2 SNEGSKA (reference sequence). The CDR3 covers 14 residues. CDR3 amino acids: CSARAEIAKNIQYF. DNA of the CDR3: TGCAGTGCTAGAGCCGAAATAGCCAAAAACATTCAGTACTTC.

This clonotype has a count of ten or more. The rearrangement links TRBV24-1 to TRBJ1-1, with D possibly being TRBD1 (6 bases). Trimming took off 0 bases at V and 10 bases at J, with 17 bases between the two ends. The CDR3 is 15 amino acids. Germline V gene lookup returns CDR1 KGHDR and CDR2 SFDVKD. The CDR3 DNA sequence: TGTGCCACCAGTGATTTGCGGGGGCGCAAGGTTCTAGCTTTCTTT. This codes for CATSDLRGRKVLAFF.

V gene TRBV19 combines with J gene TRBJ2-4; maybe TRBD1 (5 bases). This CDR3 has 11 amino acids. Trimming cost V 1 base and J 12 bases, with 7 bases left between them. Germline V gene sequence: CDR1 LNHDA, CDR2 SQIVND (reference sequence). The DNA of the CDR3 is TGTGCCAGTAGTATAGGGGGCCCTCAGTACTTC. It codes for CASSIGGPQYF. Supplemented by reference TRBV19 and TRBJ2-4, the full variable domain reads DGGITQSPKYLFRKEGQNVTLSCEQNLNHDAMYWYRQDPGQGLRLIYYSQIVNDFQKGDIAEGYSVSREKKESFPLTVTSAQKNPTAFYLCASSIGGPQYFGAGTRLSVL.

CDR3 DNA sequence: TGTGCCAGCAGCTGGGTGACTCAAGAGACCCAGTACTTC. This encodes CASSWVTQETQYF. J is TRBJ2-5 and V is TRBV7-2; D gene ambiguous. CDR1 is SGHTA, CDR2 FQGNSA, per germline. The CDR3 has 13 residues. Trimming took off 4 bases at V and 2 bases at J, with 8 bases between the two ends. The variable domain in full, completed from reference TRBV7-2 and TRBJ2-5, reads GAGVSQSPSNKVTEKGKDVELRCDPISGHTALYWYRQSLGQGLEFLIYFQGNSAPDKSGLPSDRFSAERTGGSVSTLTIQRTQQEDSAVYLCASSWVTQETQYFGPGTRLLVL.

This clonotype was detected only a few times. The genes are TRBV6-5 and TRBJ2-2; 9 positions agree with TRBD1. The CDR3 totals 16 residues. Germline loops: CDR1 MNHEY, CDR2 SVGAGI. Unmatched junction bases numbered 12, after V lost 5 bases and J lost 8 bases. DNA of the CDR3: TGTGCCAGCAGTCGTCCCGGGACAGGGATTGGAGGGGAGCTGTTTTTT. Protein sequence: CASSRPGTGIGGELFF.

This clonotype was counted many times. This chain links TRBV28 with TRBJ2-1; a weak D match, TRBD1 (5 bases). V lost 5 bases and J lost 0, with 11 bases in between. CDR1 and CDR2 (germline): MDHEN, SYDVKM. The CDR3 spans 15 residues. The CDR3 DNA reads as TGTGCCAGCAGTCCAGGGTTGAGCTCCTACAATGAGCAGTTCTTC. It yields the protein CASSPGLSSYNEQFF.

This clonotype has a count of ten or more. This chain links TRBV5-6 with TRBJ2-1, with unresolved D. This CDR3 spans 16 amino acids. The V end was cut by 4 bases, the J end by 0 bases, with 14 bases between. Germline CDR1 is SGHDT and CDR2 is YYEEEE. CDR3 bases: TGTGCCAGCAGCGTCGGCCCGCGGCCCTCCTACAATGAGCAGTTCTTC. This encodes CASSVGPRPSYNEQFF.

This clonotype came up many times. V and J are TRBV20-1 and TRBJ2-7; TRBD2 matches at 9 bases. This CDR3 spans 14 amino acids. Germline CDR1 and CDR2: DFQATT and SNEGSKA (reference sequence). Losses at the gene ends were 3 bases for V and 6 bases for J; bases not matched to a gene: 9. The CDR3: CSASQSSGSGEQYF. CDR3 DNA: TGCAGTGCTAGCCAGAGTAGCGGGAGTGGCGAGCAGTACTTC.

The V gene is TRBV30, the J gene TRBJ1-2, with a possible D match to TRBD1 (6 bases). Germline CDR1 GTSNPN, CDR2 SVGIG (reference sequence). V was trimmed by 1 base and J by 2 bases, leaving 17 bases between them. The CDR3 is made up of 16 amino acids. CDR3 region: CAWSAPPTGANYGYTF. The CDR3 coding sequence is TGTGCCTGGAGTGCCCCCCCGACAGGAGCGAACTATGGCTACACCTTC.

This clonotype has at least ten counts. The V gene is TRBV28, the J gene TRBJ2-5, with D unresolved. The CDR3 totals 13 residues. V lost 4 bases to trimming and J lost 2 bases, with 8 bases between them. The V gene's germline CDR1 is MDHEN and CDR2 SYDVKM. CDR3 in DNA: TGTGCCAGCAGTTCACATCAACAAGAGACCCAGTACTTC. Its protein product is CASSSHQQETQYF.

The CDR3 loop reads CASSVALPTSTDTQYF. DNA of the CDR3: TGTGCCAGCAGCGTAGCCCTACCTACTTCCACAGATACGCAGTATTTT. The rearrangement joins TRBV9 to TRBJ2-3; D unclear. The CDR3 is 16 residues long. The germline V gene encodes CDR1 SGDLS and CDR2 YYNGEE. V lost 0 bases, J lost 2 bases, and 13 bases lay in between.

This clonotype was seen repeatedly, ten times or more. The CDR3 spells CASSLGGQNYGYTF. In DNA, the CDR3 is TGTGCCAGCAGCCTTGGGGGACAGAACTATGGCTACACCTTC. The chain is built from TRBV7-2 and TRBJ1-2; 7 bases match TRBD1. The CDR3 covers 14 residues. Trimming removed 5 bases from V and 2 bases from J; junction bases left unmatched: 5. CDR1 is SGHTA, CDR2 FQGNSA, per germline.